The present TCR beta chain was sequenced within a study of blood T cell repertoires in COVID-19. Whole-study context: PBMCs, B-cell-depleted T cells, or T cells provided the cDNA or gDNA that made up the material.

Authors' analysis steps: Estimated nucleated cell counts came from reference gene primer amplification. TCRdb keeps only in-frame clones here, not all; method: immunoSEQ multiplex PCR. V, J and clone size are those of that table, while D and trimming were read from the DNA. The sample records 150,000 to 200,000 clones, 90% being singletons. With 8 bases clipped from V and 2 bases from J, the junction kept 5 bases outside the gene matches. The CDR3 totals 13 residues. CDR1 is WSHSY, CDR2 SAAADI, per germline. The chain employs TRBV10-2 and TRBJ1-1; 7 positions match TRBD1. Sequencing was performed on peripheral blood. The TCR comes from a middle-aged man with acute or convalescent COVID-19. The CDR3 reads CASGDSRNTEAFF. In DNA, the CDR3 is TGCGCCAGCGGGGACAGCCGTAACACTGAAGCTTTCTTT.